The clone carrying this T cell receptor (beta chain) was seen repeatedly, ten times or more. Its cognate antigen is unknown. The junction shows a germline mismatch at one end, possibly a read error. The sample belongs to a study of Graves' ophthalmopathy and Graves' hyperthyroidism. Study-level points and caveats: Ophthalmopathy progression predictions by the model showed about 72% specificity and about 70% sensitivity.

The germline CDR1 and CDR2 sequences are SGHTA and FQGNSA. The CDR3 covers 14 residues. Researchers took RNA transcripts and amplified TCR beta CDR3 regions from them. HTBI-primed first-round RT-PCR preceded second-round multiplex PCR. TCRdb re-analysed the multiplex PCR reads in MiXCR, keeping a single row per CDR3 protein. The sample holds about 390,000 distinct CDR3 sequences; approximately 15% are singletons and the top ten take 5.5% to 7%. The receptor was derived from a woman aged 18-35 years with stable Graves' hyperthyroidism. The sample comprised peripheral blood. This chain joins TRBV7-2 and TRBJ2-5, with 12 bases matching TRBD2. The CDR3 nucleotides read TGTGCCAGCAGCCTAGCGGGGGGGCCGGGGACCCAGTACTTC. This gives the protein CASSLAGGPGTQYF.